The present entry profiles one T cell receptor (beta chain) with its context. The data stem from a study of blood T cell repertoires in COVID-19. Looking at the study overall: Sites across the United States, Italy and Spain contributed samples from acute and convalescent COVID-19.

CDR1 and CDR2 from the germline V gene are SGHVS and FNYEAQ. Trimming at V came to 5 bases and at J to 4 bases, leaving 3 bases not matched to a gene. CDR3 length equals 14 residues. Profiled with immunoSEQ multiplex PCR; TCRdb holds only in-frame clones, not every one. This table holds around 300,000 clones, roughly 90% found once. The sequence was collected from a woman aged 30 to 39 with COVID-19, enrolled during active disease. Sequencing was carried out using peripheral blood. The V and J genes are TRBV7-6 and TRBJ2-2; 8 bases match TRBD2. In DNA form, the CDR3 reads TGTGCCAGCAGCCGGACTAGCAGCACCGGGGAGCTGTTTTTT. Its translation is CASSRTSSTGELFF.